This T cell receptor beta chain is from a study of cytomegalovirus exposure and HLA in healthy donors. Notes on the study in general: Based on reports, TCR beta sequences accurately predicted HLA-A and HLA-B alleles for most subjects. A cluster of highly shared sequence variants was likely a sequencing artifact.

This PCR relied on a set of 60 Vbeta primers and 13 Jbeta primers. Clones were read by immunoSEQ multiplex PCR, and TCRdb kept only the in-frame ones, dropping some. The sample lists fewer than 250,000 clones; 78% were seen once. CDR3 length: 16 amino acids. The V and J ends lost 2 bases and 0 bases respectively, with 11 bases between them. CDR1 is MNHEY, CDR2 SMNVEV, per germline (reference sequence). Worth noting for this clone: The antigen is undetermined.

The source material was PBMCs. The chain recombines TRBV27 with TRBJ1-5; a possible D gene is TRBD1 (5 bases). The TCR was taken from a male donor in good health and CMV-seronegative. The CDR3 region is CASSLRGGHSNQPQHF. CDR3 bases: TGTGCCAGCAGTTTAAGGGGCGGCCATAGCAATCAGCCCCAGCATTTT.